The 5 T cell receptor beta chains below come from one sample, sequenced in a study of cytomegalovirus exposure and HLA in healthy donors. The PCR employed 60 Vbeta primers together with 13 Jbeta primers. Assay: immunoSEQ multiplex PCR; the TCRdb copy retains only in-frame clones and omits some. The sample includes approximately 100,000 clones, over 60% of them seen just once. The sample was PBMCs. The receptor set was obtained from a female donor in good health and CMV-seropositive.

This chain links TRBV7-2 with TRBJ1-3; no definite D call. In germline, CDR1 is SGHTA, CDR2 FQGNSA. There are 14 residues in the CDR3. Trimming pared 4 bases from V and 2 bases from J, leaving 9 bases between. The chain's CDR3 is CASSSTRPGNTIYF. The CDR3 coding sequence is TGTGCCAGCAGCTCGACTCGACCTGGAAACACCATATATTTT.

The rearrangement joins TRBV10-1 to TRBJ2-1; 7 nucleotides align to TRBD2. Germline V lookup: CDR1 WNHNN, CDR2 SYGVQD (reference sequence). There are 15 residues in the CDR3. V was clipped by 3 bases and J by 5 bases; unmatched bases: 7. The DNA for the CDR3 is TGCGCCAGCAGTGATTTGGGCGGGGGTCACAATGAGCAGTTCTTC. Protein sequence: CASSDLGGGHNEQFF.

The chain joins TRBV5-1 to TRBJ2-2; no definite D call. The V gene lost 0 bases and the J gene lost 2 bases, with 5 bases spanning the gap. The germline CDR1 and CDR2 sequences are SGHRS and YFSETQ. This CDR3 is 14 amino acids long. The CDR3 DNA reads as TGCGCCAGCAGCTTGGCCGTTAACACCGGGGAGCTGTTTTTT. It codes for CASSLAVNTGELFF.

This chain joins TRBV18 and TRBJ1-5; D may be TRBD1 (5 bases). This CDR3 comprises 14 residues. Germline V gene sequence: CDR1 KGHSH, CDR2 LQKENI. V shed 8 bases and J shed 1 base, with 12 bases lying between them. CDR3 region: CASHGALSNQPQHF. The CDR3 coding sequence is TGTGCCAGCCATGGGGCTTTAAGCAATCAGCCCCAGCATTTT.

The rearrangement uses TRBV27 and TRBJ1-5; 10 bases are shared with TRBD1. The germline V gene has CDR1 MNHEY and CDR2 SMNVEV (reference sequence). Germline trimming cut 6 bases from V and 6 bases from J; bases unmatched to any gene: 8. The CDR3 runs 15 residues. The CDR3 is CASSTDRGGSQPQHF. As DNA, the CDR3 is TGTGCCAGCAGCACGGACAGGGGGGGTAGTCAGCCCCAGCATTTT.